Below, one TCR beta chain is given with its context. No antigen is known for it. Qualities for individual bases were not recorded, and no much larger clone is one base off. V sheds 8 bases and J sheds 2 bases, leaving 14 bases between their ends. The CDR3 measures 14 amino acids from cysteine to phenylalanine. CDR3 DNA only is kept here, 42 bases in frame from base 1. According to the germline V gene (reference sequence), CDR1 reads SEHNR and CDR2 reads FQNEAQ. The sample comes from a study of beta chain features in type 1 diabetes (dated by TCRdb to 2017 to 2018). In the study overall: No differences in mean age, gender distribution, total cell number or subset yield were found between patients and healthy donors. The study compared the TCRB repertoires of sorted circulating CD4+ T cell subsets in recently diagnosed type 1 diabetes patients with those in matched healthy donors. Regulatory and stem cell-like memory subsets were isolated from only 8 patients and roughly 8 healthy donors, whereas naive and central memory subsets came from all 30 or so donors. Across all samples, some 99 million sorted cells were examined, and cell number per subset correlated strongly with RNA yield. On the study overall, not on this receptor specifically: Naive, central memory and regulatory TCRB repertoires appeared to be more alike among patients than among healthy donors. Fewer insertions and more nucleotide deletions at VDJ recombination sites were observed in patients with type 1 diabetes, implying thymic rearrangement abnormalities. Type 1 diabetes patients showed a moderate but significant shortening of TCRB CDR3 length in all four CD4+ subsets. Only small numbers of individuals were included in the HLA sub-analyses, which left unresolved whether HLA type had any influence on TCRB rearrangement. Because cDNA rather than genomic DNA was sequenced, highly expressing activated cells could have been over-represented, although no difference in activation and CD3 levels was found between groups. Shorter templates might have been favored by PCR, but patient and control samples were amplified and corrected together, so both groups would have been affected equally by any skew.

The entire amount of isolated RNA was reverse transcribed using the High Capacity cDNA Reverse Transcription Kit, so the sequenced TCRB transcripts were expressed ones. Deep immunoSEQ sequencing was performed on naive, central memory and regulatory T cell samples, with an average of roughly 3.6 million total reads per sample. Sorted cells were lysed in RLT buffer, and RNA was extracted using DNase-treated RNeasy Micro or Mini kits according to cell number. Each cell subset was processed on its own to prevent cross-contamination, while patient and healthy donor samples were processed together. The immunoSEQ multiplex PCR was used to amplify TCRB sequences from cDNA, yielding 87-bp fragments that span the CDR3 region. Sequencing of the amplicons was performed on the Illumina HiSeq platform. On the study's bioinformatics: Synthetic template baselines were used to correct PCR bias computationally, reads within Hamming distance 2 were collapsed, and singletons that could not be merged were discarded. By aligning reads against IMGT, V, D and J genes, CDR3 length, and insertions or deletions at six rearrangement sites were assigned. Within each subset, clonotype counts were normalized to the number of sorted cells before true diversity and Gini coefficients were calculated with the tcR R package. The overlap coefficient, calculated on TCRB nucleotide sequences, was used to measure repertoire sharing. Out-of-frame TCRB sequences from naive cells were analyzed to stand in for the pre-selection repertoire. Drawn from immuneACCESS, this table holds only the in-frame rearrangements with V and J called that TCRdb kept. Clones are partly lost; checked studies trace under half to an unresolved V gene and leave the rest unexplained. V, J and clone size are taken as reported in that table, and D and trimming were inferred from the DNA itself. Here the sample has more than 350,000 clones; about an eighth occur a single time. More than 0.045% of the sample is taken by the ten largest.

Each donor gave one peripheral blood draw, averaging around 0.11 L, which was collected into heparinised tubes. Using a panel that included CD45RO, CCR7, CD25, CD127, CD95 and CD27, naive, central memory, regulatory and stem cell-like memory CD4+ T cells were sorted on a BD FACSAria II. Every sorted population had a purity above 98%. PBMCs were separated immediately by Lymphoprep density gradient centrifugation and were stained directly, without being cultured. So that batch effects would be minimized, each experiment stained and sorted samples in pairs, pairing one healthy donor with one patient. This receptor chain uses TRBV7-9 and TRBJ2-3; the D gene is perhaps TRBD2, from 5 matching bases. Sample: naive CD4+ T cells from blood. The cell subset or site label, as the study defines it: true naive CD4+ T cells. The receptor's source is a young woman in good health. The CDR3 in this case is CASGSGDPTDTQYF. The DNA sequence follows: TGTGCCAGCGGGAGCGGCGATCCCACAGATACGCAGTATTTT.